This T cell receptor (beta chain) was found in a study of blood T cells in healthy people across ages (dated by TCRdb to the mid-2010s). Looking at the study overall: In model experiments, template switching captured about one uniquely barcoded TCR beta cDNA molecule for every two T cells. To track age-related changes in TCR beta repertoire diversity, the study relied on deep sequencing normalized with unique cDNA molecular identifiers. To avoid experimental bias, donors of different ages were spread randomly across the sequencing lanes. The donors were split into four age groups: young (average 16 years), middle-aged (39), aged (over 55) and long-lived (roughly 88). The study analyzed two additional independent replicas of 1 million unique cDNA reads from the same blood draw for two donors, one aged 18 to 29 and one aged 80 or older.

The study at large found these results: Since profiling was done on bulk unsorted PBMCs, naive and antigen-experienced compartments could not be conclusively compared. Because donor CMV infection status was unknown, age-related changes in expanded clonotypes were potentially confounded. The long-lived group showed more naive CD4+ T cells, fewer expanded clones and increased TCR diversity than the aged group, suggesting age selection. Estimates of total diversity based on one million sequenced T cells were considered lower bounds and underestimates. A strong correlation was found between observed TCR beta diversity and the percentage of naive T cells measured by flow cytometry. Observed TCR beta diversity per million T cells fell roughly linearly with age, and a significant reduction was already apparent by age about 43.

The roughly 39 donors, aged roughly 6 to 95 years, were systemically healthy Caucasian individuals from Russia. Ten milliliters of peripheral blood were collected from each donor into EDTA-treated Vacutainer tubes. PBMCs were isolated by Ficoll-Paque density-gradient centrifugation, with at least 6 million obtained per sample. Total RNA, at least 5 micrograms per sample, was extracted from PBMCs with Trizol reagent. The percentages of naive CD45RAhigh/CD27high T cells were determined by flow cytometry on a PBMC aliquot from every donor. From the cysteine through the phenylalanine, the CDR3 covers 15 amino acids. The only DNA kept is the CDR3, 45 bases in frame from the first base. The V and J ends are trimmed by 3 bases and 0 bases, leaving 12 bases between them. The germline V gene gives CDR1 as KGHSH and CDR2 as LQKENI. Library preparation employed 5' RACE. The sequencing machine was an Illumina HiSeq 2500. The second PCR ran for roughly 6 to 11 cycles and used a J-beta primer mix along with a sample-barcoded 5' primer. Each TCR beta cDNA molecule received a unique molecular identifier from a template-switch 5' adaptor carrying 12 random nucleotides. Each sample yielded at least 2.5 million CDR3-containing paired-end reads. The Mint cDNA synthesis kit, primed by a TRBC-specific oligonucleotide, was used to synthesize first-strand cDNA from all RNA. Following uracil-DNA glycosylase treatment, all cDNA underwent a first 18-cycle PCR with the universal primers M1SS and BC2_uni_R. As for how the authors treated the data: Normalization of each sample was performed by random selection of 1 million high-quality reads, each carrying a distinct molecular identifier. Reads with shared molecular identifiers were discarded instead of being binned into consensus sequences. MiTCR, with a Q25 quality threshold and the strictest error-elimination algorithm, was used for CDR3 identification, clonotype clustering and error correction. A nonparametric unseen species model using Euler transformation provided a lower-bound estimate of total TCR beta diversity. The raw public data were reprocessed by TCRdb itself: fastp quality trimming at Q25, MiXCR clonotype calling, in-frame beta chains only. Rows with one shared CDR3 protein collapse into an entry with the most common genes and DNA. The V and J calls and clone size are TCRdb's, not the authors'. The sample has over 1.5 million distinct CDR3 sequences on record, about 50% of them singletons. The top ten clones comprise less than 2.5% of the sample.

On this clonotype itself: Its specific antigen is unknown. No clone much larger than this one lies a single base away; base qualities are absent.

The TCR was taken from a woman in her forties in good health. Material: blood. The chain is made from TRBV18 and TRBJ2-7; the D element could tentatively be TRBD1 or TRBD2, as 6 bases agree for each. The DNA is TGTGCCAGCTCACCTCGGCGGGACACCTCCTACGAGCAGTACTTC. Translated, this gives CASSPRRDTSYEQYF.